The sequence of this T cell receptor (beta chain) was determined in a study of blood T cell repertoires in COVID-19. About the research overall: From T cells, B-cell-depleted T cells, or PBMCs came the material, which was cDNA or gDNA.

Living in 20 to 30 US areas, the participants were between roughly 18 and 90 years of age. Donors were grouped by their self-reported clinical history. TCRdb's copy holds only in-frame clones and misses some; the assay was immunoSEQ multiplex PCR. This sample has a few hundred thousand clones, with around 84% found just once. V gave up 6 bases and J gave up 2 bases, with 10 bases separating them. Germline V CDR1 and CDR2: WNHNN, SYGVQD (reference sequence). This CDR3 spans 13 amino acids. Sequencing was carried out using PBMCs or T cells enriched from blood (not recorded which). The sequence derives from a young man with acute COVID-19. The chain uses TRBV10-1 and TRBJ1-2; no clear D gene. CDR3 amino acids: CASSDTVNYGYTF. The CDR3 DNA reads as TGCGCCAGCAGCGATACAGTGAACTATGGCTACACCTTC.